Following are 23 T cell receptor beta chains from one sample sequenced in a study of tumor-infiltrating lymphocytes in primary liver carcinoma. Co-extraction of both nucleic acids (RNA and DNA) used about 18-34 mg of unsorted bulk tissue. A constant-region primer served to make TCR beta cDNA from around 540 ng total RNA. Three rounds of nested multiplex PCR with slightly modified ARM-PCR produced TCR beta libraries. TRBV1-TRBV30 forward primers paired with a C-beta reverse primer drove the first two PCR rounds, approximately 11 cycles each. TCRdb re-analysed the multiplex PCR reads in MiXCR, keeping a single row per CDR3 protein. The sample consists of 150,000 to 200,000 distinct CDR3 sequences, around 85% of them appearing once. The specimen was tumor tissue from primary liver carcinoma. The receptors derive from a man in his forties with primary liver carcinoma and hepatitis B virus infection.

About this clonotype itself: Relative to the germline gene, one junction end is altered; a read error may explain this. The chain has TRBV12-3 or TRBV12-4 and TRBJ2-7; 7 bases fit TRBD2. CDR3 size: 14 residues. Here the CDR3 reads CASSLQGGSYEHYF. CDR3 bases: TGTGCTAGCAGTTTGCAGGGAGGGTCCTACGAGCACTACTTC.

Remarks on this clonotype: Germline is not matched at one junction end, which may reflect a read error. The chain uses TRBV4-2 and TRBJ2-1, with D perhaps matching TRBD2 (5 bases). The V gene's germline CDR1 is LGHNA and CDR2 YNFKEQ. CDR3 length: 15 residues. The CDR3 sequence is CARSLLAGSHNEQFF. For the CDR3, the DNA is TGTGCCAGGAGCCTCCTAGCTGGTAGCCACAATGAGCAGTTCTTC.

Note on this clonotype: Its ends do not fully match the called genes, so a read error is possible. The chain has TRBV11-2 and TRBJ2-7; 10 nucleotides line up with TRBD2. Germline V gene lookup returns CDR1 SGHAT and CDR2 FQNNGV. The CDR3 consists of 16 residues. CDR3 nucleotide sequence: TGTGCCAGCAGTATAGAACCTAGCGGGAGCTGGGTCGAGCAGTATTTC. This translates into CASSIEPSGSWVEQYF.

As regards this clonotype: The conserved final phenylalanine or tryptophan is absent from the CDR3, which likely points to a read error. V gene TRBV10-3 combines with J gene TRBJ1-2; a weak D match, TRBD1 (5 bases). This CDR3 region has 13 residues. V gave up 6 bases and J gave up 8 bases, with 16 bases separating them. Germline V gives CDR1 ENHRY, CDR2 SYGVKD. The CDR3, as DNA: TGTGCCATCAGCGATAGACAGAGTGGGGGCTACACCCTC. Its protein is CAISDRQSGGYTL.

Concerning this clonotype: One end of the junction does not line up with germline, which may come from a read error. V usage is TRBV29-1 and J usage is TRBJ2-5; D not certain. This CDR3 comprises 14 residues. Germline values: CDR1 SQVTM, CDR2 ANQGSEA. CDR3 region: CSVELPAAHETQYF. In DNA form, the CDR3 reads TGCAGCGTTGAACTCCCAGCCGCCCATGAGACCCAATACTTC.

Comment on this clonotype: A junction end diverges from the germline sequence, so it may reflect a read error. This sequence joins TRBV4-3 and TRBJ2-1; 11 bases are shared with TRBD2. The CDR3 totals 17 residues. CDR1 is LGHNA, CDR2 YSLEER, per germline. Written as DNA, the CDR3 is TGCGCCAGCAGCCATCTCGGGACTAGCGGATGCTACAATAAGCAGTTCTTC. Translation: CASSHLGTSGCYNKQFF.

Comments on this clonotype: Its ends do not fully match the called genes, so a read error is possible. V gene TRBV6-1 combines with J gene TRBJ1-6; unclear D gene. The length of the CDR3 is 15 residues. CDR1 and CDR2 from the germline V gene are MNHNS and SASEGT. This CDR3 reads CASSDNARKNSALHF. As DNA, the CDR3 is TGTGCCAGCAGTGACAACGCAAGGAAAAATTCAGCCCTCCACTTT.

The sample holds one count of this clonotype. The CDR3 is CASTRNFGTQGANEQYF. As DNA, the CDR3 is TGTGCCAGCACCCGCAATTTCGGGACACAAGGAGCCAATGAGCAGTACTTC. The gene calls are TRBV6-2 or TRBV6-3 and TRBJ2-7; weak D call: TRBD1 (6 bases). Trimming removed 7 bases at V and 7 bases at J, with 29 bases between. The CDR3 extends over 17 amino acids. Germline lookup yields CDR1 MNHEY and CDR2 SVGEGT.

With respect to this clonotype: One base away lies a much larger clone, so this may be a sequencing read error. The rearrangement uses TRBV30 and TRBJ1-6; D possibly corresponds to TRBD1 (5 bases). Germline values: CDR1 GTSNPN, CDR2 SVGIG (reference sequence). V gave up 5 bases and J gave up 7 bases, with 15 bases separating them. The CDR3 is made up of 14 amino acids. CDR3 amino acids: CAWQQASGNSPLHF. DNA for the CDR3: TGTGCCTGGCAACAGGCCAGTGGGAATTCACCCCTCCACTTT.

Worth noting for this clonotype: A much larger clone lies a single base off, so this may be a read error. This sequence joins TRBV28 and TRBJ2-1; the D is unclear. This CDR3 is 11 amino acids long. Germline V gives CDR1 MDHEN, CDR2 SYDVKM. V lost 8 bases, J lost 7 bases, and 9 bases lay in between. This CDR3 is CASGVKNEQFF. As DNA, the CDR3 is TGTGCCAGCGGAGTCAAGAATGAGCAGTTCTTC.

The V and J genes are TRBV12-3 or TRBV12-4 and TRBJ2-6, with D possibly matching TRBD2 (6 bases). The CDR3 runs to 15 residues. Trimming took off 8 bases at V and 0 bases at J, with 11 bases between the two ends. The CDR3 nucleotides read TGTGCCAGCTGTCTCGGGGGCTCTGGGGCCAACGTCCTGACTTTC. It codes for CASCLGGSGANVLTF.

The chain combines TRBV28 with TRBJ1-6; D unresolved. This CDR3 has 15 residues. V shed 0 bases and J shed 11 bases, with 14 bases lying between them. The germline gives CDR1 MDHEN, CDR2 SYDVKM. CDR3 nucleotides: TGTGCCAGCAGTTTATGTGGGTTAGGCAATCCACCCCTCCACTTT. Its translation: CASSLCGLGNPPLHF. The entire variable domain, with the rest obtained from reference TRBV28 and TRBJ1-6, is as follows: DVKVTQSSRYLVKRTGEKVFLECVQDMDHENMFWYRQDPGLGLRLIYFSYDVKMKEKGDIPEGYSVSREKKERFSLILESASTNQTSMYLCASSLCGLGNPPLHFGNGTRLTVT.

Worth noting for this clonotype: A much larger clonotype is one base distant, so this may be a read error. The chain has TRBV28 and TRBJ2-3, with 9 bases matching TRBD1. CDR3 size: 16 residues. The germline V gene encodes CDR1 MDHEN and CDR2 SYDVKM. The CDR3 is CASSLPPGQGTVTQYF. The CDR3 bases are TGTGCCAGCAGTTTACCCCCTGGACAGGGGACAGTTACGCAGTATTTT.

This clonotype was counted ten times or more. The chain carries TRBV25-1 and TRBJ2-5, with D uncertain. Germline assignment: CDR1 MGHDK and CDR2 SYGVNS. V was trimmed by 5 bases and J by 5 bases, leaving 12 bases between them. The CDR3 contains 13 residues. CDR3 sequence reads: CASSWTSMETQYF. The DNA of the CDR3 is TGTGCCAGCAGTTGGACGTCTATGGAGACCCAGTACTTC.

This clonotype was seen only once. A much larger clonotype is one base distant, so this may be a read error. The CDR3 end shows no conserved phenylalanine or tryptophan, and so a read error is likely. This chain joins TRBV5-1 and TRBJ2-3, with D perhaps assigned TRBD1 or TRBD2 (5 bases each). The CDR3 has 14 amino acids. The V gene lost 6 bases and the J gene lost 1 base, with 12 bases spanning the gap. Germline V gene lookup returns CDR1 SGHRS and CDR2 YFSETQ. The CDR3 region is CASTRVGGTDTQYY. The CDR3 DNA sequence: TGCGCCAGCACCAGGGTCGGGGGCACAGATACGCAGTATTAT.

Comments on this clonotype: A junction end diverges from the germline sequence, so it may reflect a read error. The rearrangement uses TRBV7-9 and TRBJ2-1; weak D call: TRBD1 (5 bases). Germline V gene sequence: CDR1 SEHNR, CDR2 FQNEAQ (reference sequence). The CDR3 totals 15 residues. CDR3 amino acids: CASSDSLSENNEHLF. CDR3 in DNA: TGTGCCAGCAGCGACAGTTTATCCGAAAACAATGAGCATCTCTTC. The full variable domain, with the rest looked up from reference TRBV7-9 and TRBJ2-1, is DTGVSQNPRHKITKRGQNVTFRCDPISEHNRLYWYRQTLGQGPEFLTYFQNEAQLEKSRLLSDRFSAERPKGSFSTLEIQRTEQGDSAMYLCASSDSLSENNEHLFGPGTRLTVL.

This clonotype was counted once. Since no conserved phenylalanine or tryptophan closes the CDR3, a read error is the likely cause. No DNA is shown, since the ends of the CDR3 on it are uncertain; the CDR3 is the one TCRdb lists. The chain couples TRBV6-2 or TRBV6-3 to TRBJ2-6. Germline assignment: CDR1 MNHEY and CDR2 SVGEGT. The CDR3 is 16 residues long, counting both termini. The CDR3 spells CASSYAGLSGANVLTL.

This clonotype was counted ten times or more. This sequence joins TRBV23-1 and TRBJ2-7, with no clear D. TRBV23-1 belongs to the ORF category, with a function that is uncertain. V gave up 4 bases and J gave up 3 bases, with 7 bases separating them. The CDR3 consists of 12 residues. The CDR3, as DNA: TGCGCCAGCAGTCTGAGATTCTACGAGCAGTACTTC. Translation: CASSLRFYEQYF.

This clonotype occurred once. This rearrangement joins TRBV29-1 to TRBJ1-5; D call uncertain. Germline V gene lookup returns CDR1 SQVTM and CDR2 ANQGSEA. With 4 bases removed from V and 16 bases from J, the gap between germline ends came to 23 bases. There are 13 residues in the CDR3. In DNA form, the CDR3 reads TGCAGCGTTGTTGGTCAATCCAATCAGCCCCTACATTTT. Translation: CSVVGQSNQPLHF. Using reference TRBV29-1 and TRBJ1-5 for the parts outside the CDR3, the full variable domain is SAVISQKPSRDICQRGTSLTIQCQVDSQVTMMFWYRQQPGQSLTLIATANQGSEATYESGFVIDKFPISRPNLTFSTLTVSNMSPEDSSIYLCSVVGQSNQPLHFGDGTRLSIL.

Turning to this clonotype: An end of the junction does not agree with germline; a read error may underlie this. The V and J genes are TRBV5-4 and TRBJ1-3; maybe TRBD1 (6 bases). Germline values: CDR1 SGHNT, CDR2 YYREEE (reference sequence). The CDR3 has 16 amino acids. In nucleotides, the CDR3 is TGTGCCAGCAGCTTGGGGACAGCTAACTCTGGAAACACCATATCTTTT. Translating it yields CASSLGTANSGNTISF.

About this clonotype itself: This may stem from a read error, because a much larger clone lies one nucleotide away. The chain carries TRBV25-1 and TRBJ2-3; D not resolved. The germline gives CDR1 MGHDK, CDR2 SYGVNS. The CDR3 totals 12 residues. CDR3 amino acids: CPSSELGDTQYF. CDR3 sequence (DNA): TGTCCCAGCAGTGAATTGGGGGATACGCAGTATTTT.

With respect to this clonotype: At one end the junction does not follow the germline gene, possibly because of a read error. The genes are TRBV6-6 and TRBJ2-5, with 10 bases identical to TRBD2. Looked up from germline, CDR1 is MNHNY and CDR2 is SVGAGI (reference sequence). The CDR3 contains 17 residues. CDR3 nucleotide sequence: TGTGCCAGCAGGTCGACTAGCGGGCAAACCTCACAAGAGGCCCAGTACTTC. Translating it yields CASRSTSGQTSQEAQYF.

As for this clonotype: At one end, the junction sequence differs from germline, possibly due to a read error. The rearrangement links TRBV7-8 to TRBJ2-5; no reliable D call. CDR1 is SGHVS, CDR2 FQNEAQ, per germline. This CDR3 is 11 amino acids long. The DNA for the CDR3 is TGTGTCAGCAGCCTAGGGGAGACCCAGTACTTC. It codes for CVSSLGETQYF.